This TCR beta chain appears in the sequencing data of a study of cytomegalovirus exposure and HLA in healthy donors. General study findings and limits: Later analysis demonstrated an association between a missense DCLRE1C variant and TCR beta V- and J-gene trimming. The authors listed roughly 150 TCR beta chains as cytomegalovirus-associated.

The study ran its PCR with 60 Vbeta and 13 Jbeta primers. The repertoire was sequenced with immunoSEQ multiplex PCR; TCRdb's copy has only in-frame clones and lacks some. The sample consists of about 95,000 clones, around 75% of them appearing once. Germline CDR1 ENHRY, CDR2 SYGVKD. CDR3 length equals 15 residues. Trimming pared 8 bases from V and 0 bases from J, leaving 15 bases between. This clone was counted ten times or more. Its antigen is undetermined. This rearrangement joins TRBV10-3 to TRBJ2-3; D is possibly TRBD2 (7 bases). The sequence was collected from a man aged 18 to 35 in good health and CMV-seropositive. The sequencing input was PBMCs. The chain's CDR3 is CAIGGGQASTDTQYF. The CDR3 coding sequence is TGTGCCATCGGGGGGGGGCAGGCTAGCACAGATACGCAGTATTTT.